These T cell receptor beta chains were read from a single sample in a study of regulatory T cells in long-lasting Graves disease. Each CDR3 protein is one row after TCRdb ran MiXCR on the multiplex PCR reads. The sample lists 620,000 or so distinct CDR3 sequences; approximately 15% were seen once. This sample also belongs to another study, concerning T cells in Graves' hyperthyroidism and ophthalmopathy.

Sequenced material: peripheral blood mononuclear cells (PBMCs), taken at new diagnosis, from a patient treated with antithyroid drugs. Receptor source: a woman under 40 with Graves disease. The CDR3 runs from the conserved cysteine through the conserved F or W. Each record gives: clone size, J gene, V gene, D gene, CDR3 protein, CDR3 DNA. D genes are given only for firm matches. Rows give clone size only sometimes, using once, few, many, or a class for an expanded clone.

many,TRBJ2-7,TRBV7-9,.,CASSLGEQYF,TGTGCCAGCAGTTTGGGCGAGCAGTACTTC
few,TRBJ2-3,TRBV7-9,.,CASSLGQGWRTDTQYF,TGTGCCAGCAGCTTAGGTCAGGGGTGGCGAACAGATACGCAGTATTTT
.,TRBJ1-4,TRBV11-2,.,CASSQDLTGASNEKLFF,TGTGCCAGCAGCCAAGATTTGACGGGGGCCTCAAATGAAAAACTGTTTTTT
many,TRBJ1-5,TRBV24-1,TRBD1,CATSETGALPQHF,TGTGCCACCAGCGAGACAGGGGCCTTGCCCCAGCATTTT
many,TRBJ1-5,TRBV2,.,CASSAIGPQPQHF,TGTGCCAGCAGTGCTATAGGGCCCCAGCCCCAGCATTTT
many,TRBJ1-2,TRBV29-1,.,CSVDGPGLNYGYTF,TGCAGCGTTGATGGTCCGGGGTTAAACTATGGCTACACCTTC
many,TRBJ2-7,TRBV5-1,TRBD2,CASSLVQLAGGYEQYF,TGCGCCAGCAGCTTGGTCCAACTAGCGGGAGGTTACGAGCAGTACTTC
many,TRBJ2-2,TRBV7-9,.,CASSLWSTGELFF,TGTGCCAGCAGCTTATGGTCGACCGGGGAGCTGTTTTTT
many,TRBJ2-3,TRBV28,TRBD2,CASSSGGVGTDTQYF,TGTGCCAGCAGTTCGGGGGGGGTCGGGACAGATACGCAGTATTTT
many,TRBJ1-1,TRBV20-1,TRBD1,CSARGTGQGGTEAFF,TGCAGTGCTAGGGGAACGGGACAGGGCGGCACTGAAGCTTTCTTT